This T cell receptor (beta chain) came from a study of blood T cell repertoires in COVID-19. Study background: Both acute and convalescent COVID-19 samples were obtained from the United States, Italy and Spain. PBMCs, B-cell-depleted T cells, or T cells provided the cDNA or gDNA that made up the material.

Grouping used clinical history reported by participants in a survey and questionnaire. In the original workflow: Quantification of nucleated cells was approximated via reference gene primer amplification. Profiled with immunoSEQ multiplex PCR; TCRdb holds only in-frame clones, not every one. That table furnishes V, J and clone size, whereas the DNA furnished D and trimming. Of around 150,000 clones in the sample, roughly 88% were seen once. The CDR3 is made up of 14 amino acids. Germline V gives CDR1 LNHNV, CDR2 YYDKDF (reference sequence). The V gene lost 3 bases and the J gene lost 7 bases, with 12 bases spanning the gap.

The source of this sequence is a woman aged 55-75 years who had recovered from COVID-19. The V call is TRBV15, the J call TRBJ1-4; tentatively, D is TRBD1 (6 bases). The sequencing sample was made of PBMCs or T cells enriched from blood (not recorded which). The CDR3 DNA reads TGTGCCACCAGCAGGGGGGGGGCTGGTGAAAAACTGTTTTTT. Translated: CATSRGGAGEKLFF.